The 24 T cell receptor beta chains listed next were all sequenced from one sample in a study of T cell changes during pregnancy in multiple sclerosis. Some clones are missing from TCRdb's copy, which holds only in-frame ones; the method was immunoSEQ multiplex PCR. The profile shows tens of thousands of clones, 90% of them singletons. The sequences come from CD4+ T cells from peripheral blood mononuclear cells, collected in the third trimester of pregnancy. Receptors were obtained from a female donor in good health, enrolled as a control in a pregnancy study.

The chain is built from TRBV19 and TRBJ2-7; a weak D match, TRBD2 (6 bases). The ends were cut back, 8 bases at V and 5 bases at J, with 16 bases in the middle. The CDR3 consists of 13 residues. Per the germline V gene, CDR1 is LNHDA and CDR2 is SQIVND (reference sequence). This CDR3 is CASCLGGNDEQYF. CDR3 sequence (DNA): TGTGCCAGTTGCCTTGGGGGGAACGACGAGCAGTACTTC.

The CDR3 bases are TGTGCCAGCTCAATTTATGGCTACACCTTC. Residues: CASSIYGYTF. The chain couples TRBV2 to TRBJ1-2; D not certain. The germline V gene has CDR1 SNHLY and CDR2 FYNNEI. The CDR3 consists of 10 residues. Trimming left V 8 bases short and J 5 bases short, with 6 bases between. Using reference TRBV2 and TRBJ1-2 for the parts outside the CDR3, the full variable domain is EPEVTQTPSHQVTQMGQEVILRCVPISNHLYFYWYRQILGQKVEFLVSFYNNEISEKSEIFDDQFSVERPDGSNFTLKIRSTKLEDSAMYFCASSIYGYTFGSGTRLTVV.

The chain has TRBV27 and TRBJ1-2; tentative D call: TRBD1 (5 bases). The CDR3 totals 13 residues. In germline, CDR1 is MNHEY, CDR2 SMNVEV (reference sequence). V gave up 3 bases and J gave up 6 bases, with 11 bases separating them. The chain's CDR3 is CASSFRAGNGYTF. Written as DNA, the CDR3 is TGTGCCAGCAGTTTTCGGGCAGGGAATGGCTACACCTTC.

Written as DNA, the CDR3 is TGTGCCAGCAGCCTACTAGCGGACGAAGCAAATGAGCAGTTCTTC. Its protein is CASSLLADEANEQFF. This rearrangement joins TRBV5-6 to TRBJ2-1; 8 bases agree with TRBD2. The length of the CDR3 is 15 residues. V dropped 4 bases and J dropped 7; count of bases not matched to a gene: 10. Looked up from germline, CDR1 is SGHDT and CDR2 is YYEEEE.

The J gene is TRBJ2-2, the V gene TRBV7-2, with D hard to call. This CDR3 is built from 14 residues. CDR1 is SGHTA, CDR2 FQGNSA, per germline. V was shortened by 5 bases and J by 2 bases, with 9 bases between the two germline ends. CDR3 protein: CASSPSFNTGELFF. The CDR3 bases are TGTGCCAGCAGCCCCTCTTTTAACACCGGGGAGCTGTTTTTT. Filled out from reference TRBV7-2 and TRBJ2-2, the complete variable domain reads GAGVSQSPSNKVTEKGKDVELRCDPISGHTALYWYRQSLGQGLEFLIYFQGNSAPDKSGLPSDRFSAERTGGSVSTLTIQRTQQEDSAVYLCASSPSFNTGELFFGEGSRLTVL.

This chain connects TRBV11-2 to TRBJ1-1; 10 bases align to TRBD1. The J segment lost 8 bases and the V segment lost 5 bases, leaving 14 bases of the junction unmatched. Looked up from germline, CDR1 is SGHAT and CDR2 is FQNNGV. The CDR3 has 16 amino acids. Here the CDR3 DNA reads TGTGCCAGCAGCCCTTCTATGGGACAGGGGAGACGAGAAGCTTTCTTT. It codes for CASSPSMGQGRREAFF. The whole variable domain, remainder taken from reference TRBV11-2 and TRBJ1-1, is EAGVAQSPRYKIIEKRQSVAFWCNPISGHATLYWYQQILGQGPKLLIQFQNNGVVDDSQLPKDRFSAERLKGVDSTLKIQPAKLEDSAVYLCASSPSMGQGRREAFFGQGTRLTVV.

The rearrangement uses TRBV5-4 and TRBJ2-7, with D unresolved. The CDR3 consists of 12 residues. Trimming removed 1 base at V and 7 bases at J, with 9 bases between. The germline gives CDR1 SGHNT, CDR2 YYREEE (reference sequence). The CDR3 DNA is TGTGCCAGCAGCTTGAATCGGTTAGAGCAGTACTTC. Its translation: CASSLNRLEQYF. Looking up the rest from reference TRBV5-4 and TRBJ2-7 gives the full variable domain: ETGVTQSPTHLIKTRGQQVTLRCSSQSGHNTVSWYQQALGQGPQFIFQYYREEENGRGNFPPRFSGLQFPNYSSELNVNALELDDSALYLCASSLNRLEQYFGPGTRLTVT.

This sequence joins TRBV10-3 and TRBJ2-2; D perhaps matches TRBD2 (6 bases). Germline assignment: CDR1 ENHRY and CDR2 SYGVKD. There are 17 residues in the CDR3. Trimming removed 0 bases from V and 1 base from J, with 12 bases in between. The CDR3 protein is CAISESSGGRNTGELFF. The CDR3 region has the DNA TGTGCCATCAGTGAGTCGTCCGGGGGACGGAACACCGGGGAGCTGTTTTTT.

V usage is TRBV5-8 and J usage is TRBJ2-6; no clear D. Trimming pared 4 bases from V and 0 bases from J, leaving 8 bases between. Germline V CDR1 and CDR2: SGHTS, YDEGEE. The CDR3 totals 15 residues. CDR3 region: CASSRVGSGANVLTF. CDR3 nucleotides: TGTGCCAGCAGCCGGGTGGGCTCTGGGGCCAACGTCCTGACTTTC.

The CDR3 DNA follows: TGTGCCAGTAGTATAATGGCGGCAGGGACTAATGAAAAACTGTTTTTT. Translated: CASSIMAAGTNEKLFF. The chain combines TRBV19 with TRBJ1-4, with D possibly matching TRBD1 (5 bases). V lost 2 bases and J lost 2, with 12 bases in between. Germline-derived CDR1 and CDR2 are LNHDA and SQIVND (reference sequence). This CDR3 region has 16 residues.

The chain uses TRBV11-2 and TRBJ1-1; perhaps TRBD1 as D (5 bases). The CDR3 consists of 14 residues. Trimming shortened V by 6 bases and J by 7 bases, and 18 bases separated the two germline ends. CDR1 is SGHAT, CDR2 FQNNGV, per germline. CDR3 in DNA: TGTGCCAGCAGAAGAATCGGGGGAGTGGTTGAAGCTTTCTTT. The encoded protein is CASRRIGGVVEAFF.

The chain is built from TRBV5-5 and TRBJ2-7; 7 bases match TRBD1. The V and J ends lost 4 bases and 2 bases, in that order; junction bases with no gene match: 9. The length of the CDR3 is 15 residues. From germline, CDR1 is SGHKS and CDR2 YYEKEE (reference sequence). The CDR3 sequence is CASSPSTGSAYEQYF. The CDR3 nucleotides read TGTGCCAGCAGCCCGTCGACAGGGAGTGCCTACGAGCAGTACTTC.

This chain links TRBV30 with TRBJ2-5; the D gene is possibly TRBD1 (5 bases). This CDR3 contains 13 residues. Trimming removed 1 base at V and 7 bases at J, with 13 bases between. CDR1 is GTSNPN and CDR2 is SVGIG in the germline V gene (reference sequence). CDR3 nucleotide sequence: TGTGCCTGGAGTGACAGGCGCCACGGGACCCAGTACTTC. It yields the protein CAWSDRRHGTQYF.

The chain carries TRBV11-2 and TRBJ2-2; 8 nucleotides align to TRBD1. The CDR3 covers 14 residues. V gave up 4 bases and J gave up 6 bases; unmatched junction bases: 4. Germline V gives CDR1 SGHAT, CDR2 FQNNGV. CDR3 sequence (DNA): TGTGCCAGCAGCTCGGACAGGGCGGCCGGGGAGCTGTTTTTT. The encoded protein is CASSSDRAAGELFF.

The chain combines TRBV5-4 with TRBJ2-6; a possible D gene is TRBD1 (6 bases). Trimming pared 1 base from V and 3 bases from J, leaving 11 bases between. Germline V gene lookup returns CDR1 SGHNT and CDR2 YYREEE (reference sequence). The CDR3 spans 16 residues. This CDR3 is CASSLIGQRGANVLTF. The DNA for the CDR3 is TGTGCCAGCAGCTTGATCGGACAGCGTGGGGCCAACGTCCTGACTTTC.

The chain joins TRBV27 to TRBJ1-4, with 7 bases lining up with TRBD1. Germline V gene sequence: CDR1 MNHEY, CDR2 SMNVEV (reference sequence). Trimming removed 3 bases from V and 9 bases from J; junction bases left unmatched: 4. The CDR3 extends over 13 amino acids. CDR3 residues: CASSFETGKKLFF. The CDR3 nucleotides are TGTGCCAGCAGTTTTGAGACAGGGAAAAAACTGTTTTTT.

The rearrangement links TRBV6-1 to TRBJ1-5; 8 nucleotides agree with TRBD1. J was trimmed by 3 bases and V by 4 bases; bases with no gene match: 5. The CDR3 consists of 15 residues. Germline V gene lookup returns CDR1 MNHNS and CDR2 SASEGT. For the CDR3, the DNA is TGTGCCAGCAGTGGACAGGGGATGTCCAATCAGCCCCAGCATTTT. Translated: CASSGQGMSNQPQHF.

The chain has TRBV2 and TRBJ1-1; 10 bases are shared with TRBD1. Trimming at V came to 10 bases and at J to 3 bases, leaving 8 bases not matched to a gene. CDR3 size: 14 residues. CDR1 and CDR2 from the germline V gene are SNHLY and FYNNEI. The CDR3 loop is CATRQGAWDTEAFF. CDR3 nucleotides: TGTGCCACCCGACAGGGGGCATGGGACACTGAAGCTTTCTTT.

This chain uses TRBV7-9 with TRBJ1-1, with 8 nucleotides matching TRBD1. This CDR3 is built from 14 residues. Germline V lookup: CDR1 SEHNR, CDR2 FQNEAQ (reference sequence). V lost 5 bases and J lost 4; bases outside the gene matches: 6. The CDR3 DNA follows: TGTGCCAGCAGCCGGACAGGGAGGGGCACTGAAGCTTTCTTT. Protein sequence: CASSRTGRGTEAFF.

The chain recombines TRBV4-1 with TRBJ2-7; D is unclear. V was trimmed by 1 base and J by 0 bases, leaving 10 bases between them. The V gene's germline CDR1 is MGHRA and CDR2 YSYEKL. This CDR3 has 15 amino acids. The CDR3 nucleotides are TGCGCCAGCAGCCAAGGAATATCGAGCTCCTACGAGCAGTACTTC. Translated, it gives CASSQGISSSYEQYF.

The V gene is TRBV6-5, the J gene TRBJ1-1, with 7 bases identical to TRBD1. Trimming cost V 6 bases and J 5 bases; bases outside gene matches: 6. The germline V gene encodes CDR1 MNHEY and CDR2 SVGAGI. This CDR3 has 13 amino acids. The CDR3 DNA follows: TGTGCCAGCAGAGGGACAGAGGCTACTGAAGCTTTCTTT. It codes for CASRGTEATEAFF.

The rearrangement links TRBV6-5 to TRBJ1-1, with D possibly matching TRBD1 (5 bases). Between the trimmed V and J ends, which lost 0 bases and 7 bases, there was a span of 12 bases. This CDR3 contains 14 residues. Germline assignment: CDR1 MNHEY and CDR2 SVGAGI. The DNA for the CDR3 is TGTGCCAGCAGTTACTCTGGGGGGGGACTTGAAGCTTTCTTT. Translating it yields CASSYSGGGLEAFF.

The chain has TRBV4-1 and TRBJ1-2; a weak D match, TRBD1 (6 bases). Trimming stripped 0 bases from V and 4 bases from J, with 21 bases between. CDR3 length: 18 residues. CDR1 is MGHRA and CDR2 is YSYEKL in the germline V gene. CDR3 residues: CASSQDLVGRGVPYGYTF. DNA for the CDR3: TGCGCCAGCAGCCAAGATCTTGTTGGGAGGGGGGTTCCCTATGGCTACACCTTC.

The CDR3 spells CATSKEGLVGYEQYF. The CDR3 bases are TGTGCCACCAGCAAGGAGGGACTAGTAGGCTACGAGCAGTACTTC. This rearrangement joins TRBV15 to TRBJ2-7, with 8 bases fitting TRBD2. This CDR3 has 15 amino acids. V shed 4 bases, J shed 3 bases, and the junction held 8 bases outside the gene matches. Germline CDR1 is LNHNV and CDR2 is YYDKDF (reference sequence).